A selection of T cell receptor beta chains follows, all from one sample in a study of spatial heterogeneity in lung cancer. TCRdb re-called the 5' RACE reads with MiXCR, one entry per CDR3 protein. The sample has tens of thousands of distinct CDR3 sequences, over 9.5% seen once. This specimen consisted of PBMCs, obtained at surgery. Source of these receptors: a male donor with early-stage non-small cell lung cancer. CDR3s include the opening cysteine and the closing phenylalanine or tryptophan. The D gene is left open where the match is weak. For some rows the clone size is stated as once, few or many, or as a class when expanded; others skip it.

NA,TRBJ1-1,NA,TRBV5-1,CASSLALSEMNTEAFF,TGCGCCAGCAGCTTGGCCTTATCCGAAATGAACACTGAAGCTTTCTTT
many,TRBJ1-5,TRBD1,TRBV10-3,CAISDRTGTSNQPQHF,TGTGCCATCAGTGATAGGACAGGGACGAGCAATCAGCCCCAGCATTTT
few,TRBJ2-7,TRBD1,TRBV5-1,CASRLGQSYEQYF,TGCGCCAGCAGGTTGGGACAGAGCTACGAGCAGTACTTC
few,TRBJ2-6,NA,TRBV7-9,CASSFRDAYSGANVLTF,TGTGCCAGCAGCTTCCGGGACGCCTACTCTGGGGCCAACGTCCTGACTTTC
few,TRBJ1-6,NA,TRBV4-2,CASSQEIPGRGGNSPLHF,TGTGCCAGCAGCCAAGAGATACCAGGGCGGGGCGGGAATTCACCCCTCCACTTT
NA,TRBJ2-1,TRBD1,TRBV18,CASSPLQGAEQFF,TGTGCCAGCTCACCTTTACAGGGGGCTGAGCAGTTCTTC
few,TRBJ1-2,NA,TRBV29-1,CSVGRGADYGYTF,TGCAGCGTGGGTCGGGGGGCCGACTATGGCTACACCTTC
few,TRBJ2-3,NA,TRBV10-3,CAISEGLTDTQYF,TGTGCCATCAGTGAGGGCCTCACAGATACGCAGTATTTT
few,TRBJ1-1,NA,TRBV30,CAWSFTPTEAFF,TGTGCCTGGAGTTTCACCCCCACTGAAGCTTTCTTT
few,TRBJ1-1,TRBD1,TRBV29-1,CSVEEATGARVNTEAFF,TGCAGCGTTGAAGAGGCGACAGGGGCGAGAGTGAACACTGAAGCTTTCTTT
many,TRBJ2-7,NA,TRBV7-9,CASSSDRSSYEQYF,TGTGCCAGCAGCTCGGACAGAAGCTCCTACGAGCAGTACTTC
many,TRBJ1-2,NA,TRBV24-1,CATSDLDGHSYGYTF,TGTGCCACCAGTGATTTGGACGGACACTCCTATGGCTACACCTTC
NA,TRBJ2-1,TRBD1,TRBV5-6,CASSPVTGTYNEQFF,TGTGCCAGCAGCCCGGTGACAGGGACCTACAATGAGCAGTTCTTC
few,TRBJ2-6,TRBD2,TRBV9,CAIVERDAGAGANVLTF,TGTGCCATCGTAGAGAGGGATGCGGGGGCTGGGGCCAACGTCCTGACTTTC
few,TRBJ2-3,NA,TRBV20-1,CSARVMAGIPHTDTQYF,TGCAGTGCTAGAGTGATGGCAGGGATCCCCCACACAGATACGCAGTATTTT
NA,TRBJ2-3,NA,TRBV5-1,CASSLPAPGADTQYF,TGCGCCAGCAGCTTGCCAGCCCCAGGGGCAGATACGCAGTATTTT
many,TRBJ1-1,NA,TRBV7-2,CASSLEQWMNTEAFF,TGTGCCAGCAGCTTGGAACAGTGGATGAACACTGAAGCTTTCTTT
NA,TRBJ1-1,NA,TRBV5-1,CASSGAEGYTEAFF,TGCGCCAGCAGCGGAGCCGAAGGGTACACTGAAGCTTTCTTT
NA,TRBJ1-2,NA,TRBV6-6,CASNWGSNYGYTF,TGTGCCAGCAATTGGGGGTCTAACTATGGCTACACCTTC
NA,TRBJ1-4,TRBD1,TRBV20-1,CSASRTGGNEKLFF,TGCAGTGCTAGTCGGACAGGGGGTAATGAAAAACTGTTTTTT
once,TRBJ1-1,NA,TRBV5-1,CSSSLERGTEAFF,TGCTCCAGCAGCTTGGAACGGGGCACTGAAGCTTTCTTT
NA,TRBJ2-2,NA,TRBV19,CASSLQRVSTGELFF,TGTGCCAGTAGTTTGCAGCGGGTCTCAACCGGGGAGCTGTTTTTT
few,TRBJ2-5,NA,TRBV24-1,CATTGSPQETQYF,TGTGCCACCACGGGAAGCCCCCAAGAGACCCAGTACTTC
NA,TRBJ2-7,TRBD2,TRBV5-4,CASSSGTSGSVQYF,TGTGCCAGCAGCTCCGGGACTAGCGGGAGTGTGCAGTACTTC
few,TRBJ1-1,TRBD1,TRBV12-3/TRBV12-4,CASSSSDRDLNTEAFF,TGTGCCAGCAGCTCTAGTGACAGGGACCTGAACACTGAAGCTTTCTTT
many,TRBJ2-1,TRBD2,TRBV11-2,CASSLGGLAGDEQFF,TGTGCCAGCAGCTTAGGTGGACTAGCGGGAGATGAGCAGTTCTTC
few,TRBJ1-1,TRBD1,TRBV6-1,CASSERGTGAPFF,TGTGCCAGCAGTGAAAGGGGGACAGGGGCGCCTTTCTTT
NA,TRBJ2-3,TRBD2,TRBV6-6,CASRQSLAGLAADTQYF,TGTGCCAGCAGGCAGAGCTTAGCGGGCCTGGCGGCAGATACGCAGTATTTT
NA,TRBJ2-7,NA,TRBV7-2,CASSLVGEATYEQYF,TGTGCCAGCAGCTTAGTGGGGGAGGCGACCTACGAGCAGTACTTC
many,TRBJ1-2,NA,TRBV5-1,CASSSTEVEGYTF,TGCGCCAGCAGCTCCACAGAAGTGGAAGGCTACACCTTC
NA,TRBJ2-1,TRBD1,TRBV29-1,CSVATGTGADEQFF,TGCAGCGTTGCTACCGGGACAGGGGCGGATGAGCAGTTCTTC
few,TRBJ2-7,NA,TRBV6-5,CASSSDHGSEGAYEQYF,TGTGCCAGCAGTAGCGACCACGGAAGTGAAGGGGCCTACGAGCAGTACTTC
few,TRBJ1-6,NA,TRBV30,CAWSEAYNSPLHF,TGTGCCTGGAGTGAAGCTTATAATTCACCCCTCCACTTT